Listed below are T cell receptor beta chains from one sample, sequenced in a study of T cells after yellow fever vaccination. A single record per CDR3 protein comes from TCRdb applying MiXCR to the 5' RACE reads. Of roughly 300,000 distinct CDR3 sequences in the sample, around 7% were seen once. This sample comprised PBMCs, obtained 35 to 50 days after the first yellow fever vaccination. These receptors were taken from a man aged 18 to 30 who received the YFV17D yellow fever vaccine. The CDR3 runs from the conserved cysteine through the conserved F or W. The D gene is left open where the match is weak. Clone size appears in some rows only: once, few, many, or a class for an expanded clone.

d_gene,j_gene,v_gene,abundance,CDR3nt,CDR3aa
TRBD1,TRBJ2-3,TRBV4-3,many,TGCGCCAGCAGCCAACTTACCGGGACAGGGGTCACAGATACGCAGTATTTT,CASSQLTGTGVTDTQYF
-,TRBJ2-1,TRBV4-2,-,TGTGCCAGCAGCCAAGGGGGGGGCGGTGTGGGGCGCGGCAATGAGCAGTTCTTC,CASSQGGGGVGRGNEQFF
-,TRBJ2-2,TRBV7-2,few,TGTGCCAGCAGCAAGGACGGCAAAGCCCCCAAGCCCGGGGAGCTGTTTTTT,CASSKDGKAPKPGELFF
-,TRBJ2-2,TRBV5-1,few,TGCGCCAGCAGCCCTGCCCGGGCCACGAACACCGGGGAGCTGTTTTTT,CASSPARATNTGELFF
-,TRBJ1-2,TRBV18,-,TGTGCCAGCAGCCAGGAGAACTATGGCTACACCTTC,CASSQENYGYTF
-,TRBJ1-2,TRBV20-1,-,TGCAGTGCCGGGGGGGCCGGCTACACCTTC,CSAGGAGYTF
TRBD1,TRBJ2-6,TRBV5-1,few,TGCGCCAGCAGCCGGGACAGGGATCTGCCCGGGGCCAACGTCCTGACTTTC,CASSRDRDLPGANVLTF
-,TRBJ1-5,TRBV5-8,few,TGTGCCAGCAGCTTTTCTTTCTTTAATCAGCCCCAGCATTTT,CASSFSFFNQPQHF
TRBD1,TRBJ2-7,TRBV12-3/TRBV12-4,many,TGTGCCAGCAGTTCCCGGGACAGGGGCTCTGGCTACGAGCAGTACTTC,CASSSRDRGSGYEQYF
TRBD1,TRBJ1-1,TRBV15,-,TGTGCCACAGGCAGGGGGGTCGCTGAAGCTTTCTTT,CATGRGVAEAFF
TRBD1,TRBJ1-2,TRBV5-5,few,TGTGCCAGCAGCTTCGACAGGGGGTGGGGCTATGGCTACACCTTC,CASSFDRGWGYGYTF
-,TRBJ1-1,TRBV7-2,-,TGTGCCAGCACAGACGCCGGGGTCCCTAGGGCTTTCTTT,CASTDAGVPRAFF
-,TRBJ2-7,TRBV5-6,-,TGTGCCAGCAGCCGAGGAGGCAGGGCGACCTACGAGCAGTACTTC,CASSRGGRATYEQYF
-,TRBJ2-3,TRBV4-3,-,TGCGCCAGCAGCCAGTATCAACTAAGCACAGATACGCCGTATTTT,CASSQYQLSTDTPYF
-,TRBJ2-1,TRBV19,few,TGTGCCAGTAGTCCCGGGACCCAGGGATATGAGCAGTTCTTC,CASSPGTQGYEQFF
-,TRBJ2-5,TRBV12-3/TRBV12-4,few,TGTGCCAGCAGCCCTGAGCGTGGGACGGAGACCCAGTACTTC,CASSPERGTETQYF
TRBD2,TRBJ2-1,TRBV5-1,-,TGCGCCAGCAGCTTGGCCCCACTAGCGGGGACCAATGAGCAGTTCTTC,CASSLAPLAGTNEQFF
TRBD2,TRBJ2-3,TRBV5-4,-,TGTGCCAGCAGCCCCCGCGCCTCTCTAGCGGGGGTGAAAACGCAGTATTTT,CASSPRASLAGVKTQYF
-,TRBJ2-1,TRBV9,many,TGTGCCAGCAGCCCTACGATGGGGGGCCGAAAGAGCGATGAGCAGTTCTTC,CASSPTMGGRKSDEQFF
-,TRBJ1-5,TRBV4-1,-,TGCGCCAGCAGCCAAGGTCAAGGGGGAGAAGGTCAGCCCCAGCATTTT,CASSQGQGGEGQPQHF
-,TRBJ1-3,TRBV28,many,TGTGCCAGCAGTTTATACACAGGGTATACTGGAAACACCATATATTTT,CASSLYTGYTGNTIYF
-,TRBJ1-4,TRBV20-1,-,TGCAGTGCTCAAGGGACGGATCTTAATGAAAAACTGTTTTTT,CSAQGTDLNEKLFF
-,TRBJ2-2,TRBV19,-,TGTGCCAGTGGGCATGGCGGGGTCACCGGGGAGCTGTTTTTT,CASGHGGVTGELFF
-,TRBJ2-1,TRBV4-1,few,TGCGCCAGCAGCCAAGACCTGGGAAGGGGCTACAATGAGCAGTTCTTC,CASSQDLGRGYNEQFF
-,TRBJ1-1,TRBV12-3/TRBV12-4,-,TGTGCCAGCAGAAGGGGGGGGGACACTGAAGCTTTCTTT,CASRRGGDTEAFF
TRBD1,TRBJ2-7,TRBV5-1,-,TGCGCCAGCAGAAAAACAGGGGGCGGTTCCTACGAGCAGTACTTC,CASRKTGGGSYEQYF
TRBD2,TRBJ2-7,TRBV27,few,TGTGCCAGCAGTTTAGGGGGGGTTCCCGTCTACGAGCAGTACTTC,CASSLGGVPVYEQYF
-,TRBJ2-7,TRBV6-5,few,TGTGCCAGCAGTTATACCAGGGCCTACGAGCAGTACTTC,CASSYTRAYEQYF
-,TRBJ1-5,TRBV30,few,TGTGCCTGGACTTTCGGGGGGAGTAGCAATCAGCCCCAGCATTTT,CAWTFGGSSNQPQHF
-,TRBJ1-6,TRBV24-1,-,TGTGCCAGTCAGCGGGGATATAATTCACCCCTCCACTTT,CASQRGYNSPLHF
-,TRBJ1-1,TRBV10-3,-,TGTGCCATCAGTGTGTCAGGGGAAGTTACTGAAGCTTTCTTT,CAISVSGEVTEAFF
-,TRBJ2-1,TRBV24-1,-,TGTGCCACCAGTGATTCACGTAGCGCAAATGAGCAGTTCTTC,CATSDSRSANEQFF
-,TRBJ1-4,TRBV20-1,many,TGCAGTGCCAAAAAGGGTTATACTAATGAAAAACTGTTTTTT,CSAKKGYTNEKLFF
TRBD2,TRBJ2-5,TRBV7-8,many,TGTGCCAGCAGCCAAGGACTAGCGGGGGGGCTGGGGACCCAGTACTTC,CASSQGLAGGLGTQYF
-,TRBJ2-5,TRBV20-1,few,TGCAGTGCCGTCCTCGGGGGCCATGAGACCCAGTACTTC,CSAVLGGHETQYF
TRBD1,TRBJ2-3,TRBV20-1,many,TGCAGTGCTCACGGACAGGGCGCAGATACGCAGTATTTT,CSAHGQGADTQYF
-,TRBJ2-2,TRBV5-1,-,TGCGCCAGCAGCTTGCCGGCGGAGGGGGCACACCTAAACACCGGGGAGCTGTTTTTT,CASSLPAEGAHLNTGELFF
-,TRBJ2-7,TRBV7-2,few,TGTGCCAGCAGCTTAGCGGGGGGCCGGTCCTACGAGCAGTACTTC,CASSLAGGRSYEQYF
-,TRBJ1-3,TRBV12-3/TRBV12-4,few,TGTGCCAGCAGTTTGGAAGGGGGGCCTGGAAACACCATATATTTT,CASSLEGGPGNTIYF
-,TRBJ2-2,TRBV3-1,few,TGTGCCAGCAGCCTCAGCGTTACCGGGGAGCTGTTTTTT,CASSLSVTGELFF
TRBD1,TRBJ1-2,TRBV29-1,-,TGCAGCGTTGAGCAGAGGATGCTCGGGACAGGGGACTTCAATGGCTACACCTTC,CSVEQRMLGTGDFNGYTF
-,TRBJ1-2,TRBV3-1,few,TGTGCCAGCAGCCAAGATTGGCAGGGGAGGTATGGCTACACCTTC,CASSQDWQGRYGYTF
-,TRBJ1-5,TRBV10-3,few,TGTGCCATCAGGCCAGACGGAACCAATCAGCCCCAGCATTTT,CAIRPDGTNQPQHF
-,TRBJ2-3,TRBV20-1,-,TGCAGTGCTACGGGGACACCACCACATACGCAGTATTTT,CSATGTPPHTQYF